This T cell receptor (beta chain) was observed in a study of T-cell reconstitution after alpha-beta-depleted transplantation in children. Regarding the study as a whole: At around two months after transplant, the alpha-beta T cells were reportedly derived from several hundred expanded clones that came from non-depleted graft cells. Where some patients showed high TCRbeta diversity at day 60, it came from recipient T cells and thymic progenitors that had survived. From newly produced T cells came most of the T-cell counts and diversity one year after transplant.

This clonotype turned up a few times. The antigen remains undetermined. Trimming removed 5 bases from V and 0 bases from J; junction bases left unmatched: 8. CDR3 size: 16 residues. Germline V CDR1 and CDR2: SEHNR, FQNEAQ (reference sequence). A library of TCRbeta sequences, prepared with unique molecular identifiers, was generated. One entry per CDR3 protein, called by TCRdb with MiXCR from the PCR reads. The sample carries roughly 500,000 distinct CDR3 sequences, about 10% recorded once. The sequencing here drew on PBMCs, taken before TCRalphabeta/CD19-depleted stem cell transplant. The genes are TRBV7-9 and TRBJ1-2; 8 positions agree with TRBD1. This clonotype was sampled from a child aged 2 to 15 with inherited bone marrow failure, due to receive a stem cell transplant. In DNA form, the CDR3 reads TGTGCCAGCAGCGCGGACAGGGTAGTCACTAACTATGGCTACACCTTC. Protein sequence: CASSADRVVTNYGYTF.